This T cell receptor (beta chain) was sequenced for a study of Graves' ophthalmopathy and Graves' hyperthyroidism. In its sample, this clonotype was seen many times. The study amplified TCR beta CDR3 regions using RNA transcripts. First-round RT-PCR relied on HTBI primers, and a second-round multiplex PCR came next. TCRdb re-called the multiplex PCR reads through MiXCR, storing one row per CDR3 protein. The data show around 600,000 distinct CDR3 sequences, with about 41% seen just once and roughly 3.5% held by the top ten. The CDR3 is 13 amino acids. Trimming removed 5 bases from V and 1 base from J, with 9 bases in between. CDR1 and CDR2 from the germline V gene are SGHTA and FQGNSA.

V gene TRBV7-2 combines with J gene TRBJ2-7, with D uncertain. The source of this sequence is an adult man with Graves' ophthalmopathy. Material for sequencing was peripheral blood. In DNA, the CDR3 is TGTGCCAGCAGCGTCGACTGGTCCTACGAGCAGTACTTC. It is translated as CASSVDWSYEQYF.